Listed here are 19 T cell receptor beta chains from one sample, sequenced in a study of vaccination and CD4 T cells after COVID-19. Treatment in this sample: roughly 10-day PBMC culture with coronavirus spike peptide pools or control peptides (ViraFEST assay). These TCRs' antigens remain unknown. Sequenced with the Oncomine TCR Beta short-read assay was DNA taken from cultured CD4+ T cells. A single record per CDR3 protein comes from TCRdb applying MiXCR to the PCR reads. The table includes about 14,000 distinct CDR3 sequences, roughly half detected once. Sequencing was done on a sample of CD4+ T cells from blood, cultured in vitro. The receptors originated from a human donor who had recovered from COVID-19.

The chain combines TRBV27 with TRBJ2-5, with TRBD2 matching over 7 bases. V dropped 3 bases and J dropped 5; count of bases not matched to a gene: 3. The length of the CDR3 is 13 residues. The germline CDR1 and CDR2 sequences are MNHEY and SMNVEV (reference sequence). CDR3 bases: TGTGCCAGCAGTTTCCGCGGGGGTGAGACCCAGTACTTC. Translated, it gives CASSFRGGETQYF.

This clonotype was counted between two and nine times. This chain connects TRBV20-1 to TRBJ1-3; D is perhaps TRBD1 (5 bases). Germline CDR1 reads DFQATT; CDR2 reads SNEGSKA (reference sequence). V was cut by 3 bases and J by 0 bases, with 9 bases left in between. There are 14 residues in the CDR3. The CDR3 nucleotides are TGCAGTGCTAGCGGGGGTCGCTCTGGAAACACCATATATTTT. As protein: CSASGGRSGNTIYF.

This clonotype was found a few times. The chain uses TRBV20-1 and TRBJ2-5; 7 positions agree with TRBD1. Germline V gene data show CDR1 as DFQATT and CDR2 as SNEGSKA (reference sequence). Trimming removed 1 base from V and 7 bases from J; junction bases left unmatched: 9. This CDR3 spans 14 amino acids. The CDR3 bases are TGCAGTGCTAGAGTGGGACAGTCGAGGGGGACCCAGTACTTC. It translates to CSARVGQSRGTQYF.

This clonotype came up a few times. CDR3 loop: CASSLSGVLNTEAFF. The CDR3, as DNA: TGTGCCAGCAGCTTATCAGGGGTTCTGAACACTGAAGCTTTCTTT. V is TRBV7-2 and J is TRBJ1-1; perhaps TRBD1 as D (6 bases). Germline V gives CDR1 SGHTA, CDR2 FQGNSA. The CDR3 sequence is 15 residues long. V lost 2 bases, J lost 0 bases, and 10 bases lay in between.

This clonotype has only a few counts. The chain couples TRBV30 to TRBJ1-6; possibly TRBD1 for D (5 bases). The CDR3 is 12 amino acids. Germline V CDR1 and CDR2: GTSNPN, SVGIG (reference sequence). V lost 1 base and J 10 bases, leaving 8 bases between the germline ends. The CDR3 reads CAWSGPGSPLHF. The CDR3 DNA reads as TGTGCCTGGAGTGGCCCAGGGTCACCCCTCCACTTT.

The rearrangement joins TRBV10-3 to TRBJ2-2; D is perhaps TRBD1 (6 bases). The germline gives CDR1 ENHRY, CDR2 SYGVKD. Trimming took off 4 bases at V and 8 bases at J, with 11 bases between the two ends. This CDR3 has 13 amino acids. CDR3 region: CAISADSAGELFF. CDR3 sequence (DNA): TGTGCCATCAGTGCGGACAGCGCAGGGGAGCTGTTTTTT.

The table lists this clonotype with a count of one. The V gene is TRBV9, the J gene TRBJ2-7; D gene uncertain. This CDR3 is 15 amino acids long. Germline loops: CDR1 SGDLS, CDR2 YYNGEE. Trimming stripped 0 bases from V and 3 bases from J, with 13 bases between. CDR3 bases: TGTGCCAGCAGCGTAGGACTCTCCCTCAACTACGAGCAGTACTTC. Translation: CASSVGLSLNYEQYF.

This clonotype occurred a few times. This sequence joins TRBV9 and TRBJ1-2; no definite D call. There are 13 residues in the CDR3. In germline, CDR1 is SGDLS, CDR2 YYNGEE. Trimming took off 3 bases at V and 1 base at J, with 7 bases between the two ends. CDR3 in DNA: TGTGCCAGCAGCGACACACTTAACTATGGCTACACCTTC. Encoded protein: CASSDTLNYGYTF.

CDR3 in amino acids: CSAREGTSGTYIQYF. CDR3 DNA sequence: TGCAGTGCTAGAGAGGGGACTAGCGGGACTTACATTCAGTACTTC. This sequence joins TRBV20-1 and TRBJ2-4; 13 bases fit TRBD2. V lost 0 bases to trimming and J lost 8 bases; unmatched junction nucleotides: 4. The length of the CDR3 is 15 residues. Germline lookup yields CDR1 DFQATT and CDR2 SNEGSKA (reference sequence).

DNA for the CDR3: TGTGCCAGCAGCCAGCCGGTAGTCCGAAACACCGGGGAGCTGTTTTTT. It specifies CASSQPVVRNTGELFF. The J gene is TRBJ2-2, the V gene TRBV11-3; the D is unclear. The CDR3 has 16 residues. Germline loops: CDR1 SGHNT, CDR2 YENEEA. Trimming took 5 bases from V and 2 from J, leaving 15 bases between them.

The sample holds a few counts of this clonotype. The chain links TRBV29-1 to TRBJ1-5; tentatively, D is TRBD1 (5 bases). The CDR3 runs to 13 residues. V lost 6 bases, J lost 0 bases, and 9 bases lay in between. Germline CDR1 is SQVTM and CDR2 is ANQGSEA. CDR3 sequence reads: CSVGTFSNQPQHF. The CDR3 nucleotides are TGCAGCGTGGGGACTTTTAGCAATCAGCCCCAGCATTTT.

This clonotype has more than one count but fewer than ten. The gene calls are TRBV6-5 and TRBJ2-3; 10 nucleotides match TRBD2. CDR1 MNHEY and CDR2 SVGAGI come from the germline V gene. V gave up 4 bases and J gave up 0 bases; unmatched junction bases: 1. The CDR3 is 15 residues long. This CDR3 is CASSSGLASTDTQYF. In DNA, the CDR3 is TGTGCCAGCAGTTCGGGACTAGCGAGCACAGATACGCAGTATTTT.

This rearrangement joins TRBV25-1 to TRBJ2-1; D perhaps matches TRBD1 (6 bases). CDR1 and CDR2 (germline): MGHDK, SYGVNS. V dropped 1 base and J dropped 6 bases, with 16 bases sitting between them. CDR3 length: 16 residues. CDR3 DNA sequence: TGTGCCAGCAGTGAATTTAACAGGGTTGGGGTCAATGAGCAGTTCTTC. It yields the protein CASSEFNRVGVNEQFF.

This clonotype has a handful of counts. V and J are TRBV6-2 or TRBV6-3 and TRBJ1-2; the D is unclear. CDR1 MNHEY and CDR2 SVGEGT come from the germline V gene. This CDR3 contains 13 residues. The V end lost 7 bases, the J end lost 3 bases, and 12 bases lay between the germline ends. CDR3 coding DNA: TGTGCCAGCAATAGGGCAGGAGACTATGGCTACACCTTC. It is translated as CASNRAGDYGYTF.

V and J are TRBV12-3 or TRBV12-4 and TRBJ2-5; no firm D call. V was pared by 2 bases and J by 9 bases, with 13 bases between. The CDR3 consists of 13 residues. CDR3 sequence: CASSLRPSAAQYF. CDR3 nucleotides: TGTGCCAGCAGTTTACGGCCGTCGGCCGCCCAGTACTTC.

The rearrangement joins TRBV7-9 to TRBJ1-1; D gene uncertain. Germline V CDR1 and CDR2: SEHNR, FQNEAQ (reference sequence). The CDR3 length is 13 residues. V dropped 1 base and J dropped 5 bases, with 8 bases sitting between them. The CDR3 bases are TGTGCCAGCAGCTTAGGCAGCCTGACTGAAGCTTTCTTT. It translates to CASSLGSLTEAFF.

The chain joins TRBV5-4 to TRBJ1-1, with D possibly matching TRBD1 (5 bases). Germline lookup yields CDR1 SGHNT and CDR2 YYREEE (reference sequence). Trimming left V 4 bases short and J 8 bases short, with 12 bases between. This CDR3 is built from 12 residues. CDR3 nucleotide sequence: TGTGCCAGCAGCCCCGGGGGAGGGGAAGCTTTCTTT. Translating it yields CASSPGGGEAFF.

V gene TRBV28 combines with J gene TRBJ1-2, with D perhaps matching TRBD1 (5 bases). Trimming took off 10 bases at V and 6 bases at J, with 12 bases between the two ends. The CDR3 totals 11 residues. Germline CDR1 and CDR2: MDHEN and SYDVKM. The CDR3 DNA sequence: TGTGCCACCCGACAGCCCCATGGCTACACCTTC. Translation gives CATRQPHGYTF.

V gene TRBV5-1 combines with J gene TRBJ2-5; D tentatively fits TRBD1 or TRBD2 (5 bases each). V was trimmed by 5 bases and J by 5 bases, leaving 19 bases between them. The CDR3 is made up of 15 amino acids. Germline assignment: CDR1 SGHRS and CDR2 YFSETQ. The CDR3, as DNA: TGCGCCAGCAGTTCACTCCCGGGTGGGACGGAGACCCAGTACTTC. Protein product: CASSSLPGGTETQYF.